This T cell receptor (beta chain) is drawn from a study of shared clonotypes between healthy human individuals. As for the study in general: Three plates were used per donor for CD4 naive, three for CD4 memory, two for CD8 naive and one for CD8 memory. Study results and limitations: Lower generation probabilities were found for non-shared clonotypes than for those shared by all four donors.

As defined, naive CD8 cells were CD45RO-negative and positively selected for CCR7, with terminally differentiated effector memory CD45RA+ cells excluded. As regards this clone: Antigen specificity is unknown.

From germline, CDR1 is SGHTS and CDR2 YDEGEE. The CDR3 spans 15 residues. Trimming shortened V by 0 bases and J by 4 bases, and 10 bases separated the two germline ends. This was a deep-level run. Over several immunoSEQ plates, each subset's genomic DNA was distributed in even portions. The method was immunoSEQ multiplex PCR; TCRdb's version includes in-frame clones alone and lacks a portion of them. Counted here are around 550,000 clones, approximately 96% occurring once; the ten biggest clones make up over 0.09%. The specimen sequenced was naive CD8+ T cells sorted from blood. This receptor was obtained from a woman aged 30 to 39 in good health. The rearrangement joins TRBV5-8 to TRBJ1-4, with D hard to call. CDR3 in DNA: TGTGCCAGCAGCTTGGCGAGCAGGAGTAATGAAAAACTGTTTTTT. Translating gives CASSLASRSNEKLFF.